This is a list of T cell receptor beta chains from one sample in a study of response to subunit inactivated influenza vaccine. TCRdb re-derived calls from the RT-PCR reads in MiXCR, one entry per CDR3 protein. This table holds 450,000 to 550,000 distinct CDR3 sequences, 25% found once. Material: CD4+ T cells sorted from PBMCs, obtained about 5 days after vaccination. These receptors were obtained from a man in his fifties who received an inactivated influenza vaccine. CDR3s include the opening cysteine and the closing phenylalanine or tryptophan. D genes are given only for firm matches. A row's size may be missing; if present it is once, few, many or a size class.

J: TRBJ1-1
V: TRBV7-9
size: few
D: NA
CDR3: CASSLGQVKKAFF
DNA: TGTGCCAGCAGCTTAGGACAGGTCAAAAAGGCTTTCTTT

J: TRBJ1-5
V: TRBV18
size: few
D: NA
CDR3: CASSPPLRGLVNQPQHF
DNA: TGTGCCAGCTCACCACCTTTACGGGGGCTGGTCAATCAGCCCCAGCATTTT

J: TRBJ1-2
V: TRBV7-2
size: NA
D: NA
CDR3: CASSLVPEVPYGYTF
DNA: TGTGCCAGCAGCTTAGTGCCGGAGGTACCATATGGCTACACCTTC

J: TRBJ1-2
V: TRBV29-1
size: NA
D: NA
CDR3: CSVDRDYGYTF
DNA: TGCAGCGTTGACAGGGACTATGGCTACACCTTC

J: TRBJ2-5
V: TRBV10-3
size: NA
D: TRBD1
CDR3: CAISFRDRGQGETQYF
DNA: TGTGCCATCAGTTTCCGGGACAGGGGGCAGGGAGAGACCCAGTACTTC

J: TRBJ1-5
V: TRBV6-2/TRBV6-3
size: NA
D: NA
CDR3: CASSYSNYQPQHF
DNA: TGTGCCAGCAGTTACTCCAACTATCAGCCCCAGCATTTT

J: TRBJ2-7
V: TRBV5-1
size: few
D: TRBD1
CDR3: CASSLGTGHFEQYF
DNA: TGCGCCAGCAGCTTAGGGACAGGCCACTTCGAGCAGTACTTC

J: TRBJ1-1
V: TRBV20-1
size: NA
D: NA
CDR3: CSARDGYLRSEAFF
DNA: TGCAGTGCTAGAGATGGGTACTTACGATCTGAAGCTTTCTTT

J: TRBJ1-4
V: TRBV5-1
size: few
D: NA
CDR3: CASSALLRARGNEKLFF
DNA: TGCGCCAGCAGCGCACTTTTACGGGCCCGCGGCAATGAAAAACTGTTTTTT

J: TRBJ1-1
V: TRBV12-3/TRBV12-4
size: few
D: TRBD1
CDR3: CASSPGQGTEAFF
DNA: TGTGCCAGCAGTCCGGGACAGGGCACTGAAGCTTTCTTT

J: TRBJ2-3
V: TRBV29-1
size: NA
D: NA
CDR3: CSVGRLSTDTQYF
DNA: TGCAGCGTTGGGCGTCTTTCCACAGATACGCAGTATTTT

J: TRBJ2-7
V: TRBV20-1
size: NA
D: NA
CDR3: CSARGTGRLNEQYF
DNA: TGCAGTGCTAGGGGAACAGGGAGGCTAAACGAGCAGTACTTC

J: TRBJ2-2
V: TRBV27
size: NA
D: NA
CDR3: CASSQVGPGELFF
DNA: TGTGCCAGCAGCCAGGTTGGCCCCGGGGAGCTGTTTTTT

J: TRBJ2-3
V: TRBV4-2
size: NA
D: TRBD2
CDR3: CASSAGGRGTDTQYF
DNA: TGTGCCAGCAGCGCGGGGGGGCGGGGCACAGATACGCAGTATTTT

J: TRBJ1-1
V: TRBV14
size: few
D: NA
CDR3: CASSQLGGSAEAFF
DNA: TGTGCCAGCAGCCAGTTAGGAGGGTCGGCTGAAGCTTTCTTT

J: TRBJ2-1
V: TRBV29-1
size: NA
D: NA
CDR3: CSDSRGGPYNEQFF
DNA: TGCAGCGATTCTAGAGGGGGGCCCTACAATGAGCAGTTCTTC

J: TRBJ2-3
V: TRBV10-3
size: NA
D: TRBD2
CDR3: CAISEATGRWLTDTQYF
DNA: TGTGCCATCAGTGAGGCCACCGGGAGGTGGCTCACAGATACGCAGTATTTT

J: TRBJ2-4
V: TRBV5-1
size: NA
D: NA
CDR3: CASLARWWESPWDIQYF
DNA: TGCGCCAGCCTCGCTCGGTGGTGGGAGAGCCCATGGGACATTCAGTACTTC

J: TRBJ2-3
V: TRBV10-3
size: NA
D: NA
CDR3: CAISDSTIFDEDTQYF
DNA: TGTGCCATCAGTGACTCGACTATATTCGATGAAGATACGCAGTATTTT

J: TRBJ2-6
V: TRBV5-1
size: few
D: NA
CDR3: CASSLAPTGDSGANVLTF
DNA: TGCGCCAGCAGCTTGGCCCCGACAGGTGACTCTGGGGCCAACGTCCTGACTTTC

J: TRBJ2-3
V: TRBV12-3/TRBV12-4
size: NA
D: NA
CDR3: CASSTNAQTDTQYF
DNA: TGTGCCAGCAGTACCAACGCCCAGACAGATACGCAGTATTTT

J: TRBJ2-7
V: TRBV4-1
size: few
D: TRBD1
CDR3: CASSQDSAGGEQYF
DNA: TGCGCCAGCAGCCAAGATTCGGCAGGGGGCGAGCAGTACTTC

J: TRBJ2-1
V: TRBV29-1
size: NA
D: TRBD2
CDR3: CSVGTSGSYNEQFF
DNA: TGCAGCGTTGGGACTAGCGGTTCCTACAATGAGCAGTTCTTC

J: TRBJ2-1
V: TRBV29-1
size: NA
D: TRBD2
CDR3: CSVRSGGAIGSYNEQFF
DNA: TGCAGCGTTCGTAGCGGGGGGGCGATAGGGTCCTACAATGAGCAGTTCTTC

J: TRBJ2-1
V: TRBV12-3/TRBV12-4
size: many
D: NA
CDR3: CASSLESQGYNEQFF
DNA: TGTGCCAGCAGCCTAGAGTCGCAAGGGTACAATGAGCAGTTCTTC

J: TRBJ2-1
V: TRBV10-3
size: NA
D: NA
CDR3: CAISEGGNEQFF
DNA: TGTGCCATCAGTGAGGGGGGGAATGAGCAGTTCTTC

J: TRBJ2-3
V: TRBV4-2
size: few
D: TRBD2
CDR3: CASSQEFGTSGTDTQYF
DNA: TGTGCCAGCAGCCAAGAGTTCGGGACTAGCGGCACAGATACGCAGTATTTT

J: TRBJ2-3
V: TRBV6-5
size: NA
D: NA
CDR3: CASSYSRGTQYF
DNA: TGTGCCAGCAGTTACTCCCGGGGGACCCAGTATTTT

J: TRBJ2-1
V: TRBV11-3
size: few
D: NA
CDR3: CASSLAGISYNEQFF
DNA: TGTGCCAGCAGCTTAGCCGGGATATCCTACAATGAGCAGTTCTTC

J: TRBJ2-3
V: TRBV29-1
size: NA
D: NA
CDR3: CSVGGSDTQYF
DNA: TGCAGCGTTGGAGGGTCAGATACGCAGTATTTT

J: TRBJ2-2
V: TRBV18
size: NA
D: NA
CDR3: CASSPGSGAGELFF
DNA: TGTGCCAGCTCACCGGGATCTGGTGCTGGGGAGCTGTTTTTT

J: TRBJ2-6
V: TRBV6-2/TRBV6-3
size: NA
D: NA
CDR3: CASSYGGAGANVLTF
DNA: TGTGCCAGCAGTTACGGTGGGGCTGGGGCCAACGTCCTGACTTTC

J: TRBJ2-5
V: TRBV7-9
size: few
D: TRBD2
CDR3: CASSLGGSTGTQYF
DNA: TGTGCCAGCAGCTTGGGAGGGAGCACCGGGACCCAGTACTTC

J: TRBJ2-6
V: TRBV5-1
size: NA
D: NA
CDR3: CASSLPGIGSSGANVLTF
DNA: TGCGCCAGCAGCTTGCCAGGTATAGGGAGCTCTGGGGCCAACGTCCTGACTTTC

J: TRBJ2-2
V: TRBV29-1
size: NA
D: NA
CDR3: CSVRADSTGELFF
DNA: TGCAGCGTTCGGGCAGATTCCACCGGGGAGCTGTTTTTT

J: TRBJ2-1
V: TRBV20-1
size: NA
D: TRBD2
CDR3: CSASWTSGFYNEQFF
DNA: TGCAGTGCTAGTTGGACTAGCGGGTTTTACAATGAGCAGTTCTTC

J: TRBJ1-1
V: TRBV7-6
size: few
D: NA
CDR3: CASSPGPTRKAFF
DNA: TGTGCCAGCAGCCCCGGGCCCACACGGAAAGCTTTCTTT

J: TRBJ1-1
V: TRBV28
size: NA
D: NA
CDR3: CASIRTLNTEAFF
DNA: TGTGCCAGCATCAGGACCTTGAACACTGAAGCTTTCTTT

J: TRBJ1-1
V: TRBV5-1
size: few
D: NA
CDR3: CASSWGGTNTEAFF
DNA: TGCGCCAGCAGCTGGGGGGGGACGAACACTGAAGCTTTCTTT

J: TRBJ2-4
V: TRBV11-3
size: few
D: TRBD2
CDR3: CASSLGWTSGSRHVLLAKNIQYF
DNA: TGTGCCAGCAGCTTAGGGTGGACTAGCGGGTCCCGACACGTGCTCCTAGCCAAAAACATTCAGTACTTC

J: TRBJ2-2
V: TRBV11-2
size: NA
D: NA
CDR3: CASSLSAWNTGELFF
DNA: TGTGCCAGCAGCTTAAGTGCCTGGAACACCGGGGAGCTGTTTTTT

J: TRBJ2-7
V: TRBV5-1
size: NA
D: NA
CDR3: CASSLPVTMGEQYF
DNA: TGCGCCAGCAGCTTGCCTGTGACGATGGGGGAGCAGTACTTC

J: TRBJ1-3
V: TRBV28
size: few
D: NA
CDR3: CASSSGPSGNTIYF
DNA: TGTGCCAGCAGTTCTGGACCCTCTGGAAACACCATATATTTT

J: TRBJ2-5
V: TRBV6-1
size: few
D: TRBD2
CDR3: CASGTSGTRPQETQYF
DNA: TGTGCCAGCGGGACTAGCGGGACCAGACCCCAAGAGACCCAGTACTTC

J: TRBJ2-3
V: TRBV7-2
size: once
D: TRBD2
CDR3: CASSRTSGRVVDTQYF
DNA: TGTGCCAGCAGCAGAACTAGCGGGAGAGTGGTAGATACGCAGTATTTT

J: TRBJ2-3
V: TRBV29-1
size: few
D: NA
CDR3: CTTDTQYF
DNA: TGCACCACAGATACGCAGTATTTT

J: TRBJ2-5
V: TRBV3-1
size: few
D: NA
CDR3: CASSQVWETQYF
DNA: TGTGCCAGCAGCCAAGTTTGGGAGACCCAGTACTTC

J: TRBJ2-3
V: TRBV6-2/TRBV6-3
size: NA
D: TRBD1
CDR3: CASSTSGTGRADTQYF
DNA: TGTGCCAGCAGTACCTCCGGGACAGGGAGGGCAGATACGCAGTATTTT

J: TRBJ1-1
V: TRBV6-2/TRBV6-3
size: NA
D: NA
CDR3: CASSYLGTWSTEAFF
DNA: TGTGCCAGCAGTTACCTTGGGACTTGGAGCACTGAAGCTTTCTTT

J: TRBJ1-5
V: TRBV12-3/TRBV12-4
size: NA
D: NA
CDR3: CASSSGQNWQPQHF
DNA: TGTGCCAGCAGTTCCGGACAGAATTGGCAGCCCCAGCATTTT

J: TRBJ2-7
V: TRBV10-3
size: few
D: TRBD2
CDR3: CAIKKTSDDYEQYF
DNA: TGTGCCATCAAGAAGACTAGCGACGACTACGAGCAGTACTTC

J: TRBJ1-1
V: TRBV6-6
size: NA
D: NA
CDR3: CASSSPPIPEAFF
DNA: TGTGCCAGCAGTTCCCCCCCAATTCCTGAAGCTTTCTTT

J: TRBJ2-2
V: TRBV11-1
size: NA
D: NA
CDR3: CASSLGRPGTGELFF
DNA: TGTGCCAGCAGCTTAGGCCGGCCAGGGACCGGGGAGCTGTTTTTT

J: TRBJ2-4
V: TRBV20-1
size: NA
D: NA
CDR3: CSAREAQRVAKNIQYF
DNA: TGCAGTGCTAGAGAGGCCCAGCGGGTGGCCAAAAACATTCAGTACTTC

J: TRBJ1-1
V: TRBV5-1
size: many
D: NA
CDR3: CASSLAGGMNTEAFF
DNA: TGTGCCAGCAGCTTAGCCGGGGGTATGAACACTGAAGCTTTCTTT

J: TRBJ2-5
V: TRBV7-3
size: NA
D: TRBD2
CDR3: CASSQGLAGDGTQYF
DNA: TGTGCCAGCAGTCAAGGACTAGCGGGAGACGGGACCCAGTACTTC

J: TRBJ2-7
V: TRBV20-1
size: NA
D: NA
CDR3: CSARGAVNSYEQYF
DNA: TGCAGTGCTAGAGGGGCCGTCAACTCCTACGAGCAGTACTTC

J: TRBJ2-7
V: TRBV20-1
size: NA
D: TRBD2
CDR3: CSASQTSGSYEQYF
DNA: TGCAGTGCTAGTCAGACTAGCGGTTCCTACGAGCAGTACTTC

J: TRBJ2-3
V: TRBV7-2
size: NA
D: NA
CDR3: CASSKEGQVEDTQYF
DNA: TGTGCCAGCAGTAAGGAGGGCCAGGTTGAAGATACGCAGTATTTT